The rows below give T cell receptor beta chains drawn from one sample of a study of spatial heterogeneity in lung cancer. TCRdb re-called the 5' RACE reads through MiXCR, storing one row per CDR3 protein. The table records 110,000 or so distinct CDR3 sequences, 9.5% to 14% of them present only once. Sequenced material: PBMCs, taken at follow-up. These receptors all come from a female donor with early-stage non-small cell lung cancer. Both conserved end residues are part of each CDR3. A D gene is named only where the DNA matches it firmly. Where a row states a size, it is once, few, many or the class of an expanded clone; other rows omit it.

clone size	J gene	D gene	V gene	CDR3 DNA	CDR3 protein
NA	TRBJ2-1	NA	TRBV27	TGTGCCAGCAGTTTCGGTGGGCAGACCCTTAGAAGGCAGTTCTTC	CASSFGGQTLRRQFF
NA	TRBJ2-7	NA	TRBV19	TGTGCCAGTAGTGGTTTGCTAAGTGGCGAGCAGTACTTC	CASSGLLSGEQYF
few	TRBJ2-3	TRBD1	TRBV5-1	TGCGCCAGCAGCAGGGACAGGGCCACAGATACGCAGTATTTT	CASSRDRATDTQYF
few	TRBJ2-5	NA	TRBV2	TGTGCCAGCAGTGAAGGAACGTCTGAACTAGAAGAGACCCAGTACTTC	CASSEGTSELEETQYF
many	TRBJ1-6	TRBD1	TRBV7-2	TGTGCCAGCAGCTTATCAGGGGGCTATAATTCACCCCTCCACTTT	CASSLSGGYNSPLHF
many	TRBJ2-1	TRBD2	TRBV12-3/TRBV12-4	TGTGCCAGCAGTAAACGGGCTAGCGGGTACAATGAGCAGTTCTTC	CASSKRASGYNEQFF
few	TRBJ1-4	NA	TRBV20-1	TGCAGTGCGTCCCAGGGGAGAACTAATGAAAAACTGTTTTTT	CSASQGRTNEKLFF
few	TRBJ1-3	NA	TRBV10-3	TGTGCCACCCACGGGGTCCTCATTTATGGAAACACCATATATTTT	CATHGVLIYGNTIYF
NA	TRBJ2-7	TRBD2	TRBV28	TGTGCCAGCAGCTCAGGACTAGCGGACTCCTACGAGCAGTACTTC	CASSSGLADSYEQYF
many	TRBJ2-2	NA	TRBV11-2	TGTGCCAGCAGCCCCATCGGGGGGCGGAACACCGGGGAGCTGTTTTTT	CASSPIGGRNTGELFF
NA	TRBJ2-1	NA	TRBV7-2	TGTGCCAGCAGCCTGGGGGCGGGCAGCTCCTACAATGAGCAGTTCTTC	CASSLGAGSSYNEQFF
few	TRBJ1-1	NA	TRBV12-3/TRBV12-4	TGTGCCAGCGAGGCGTATGGCGAGAACACTGAAGCTTTCTTT	CASEAYGENTEAFF
few	TRBJ2-1	TRBD2	TRBV5-4	TGTGCCAGCAGCTTGGAGCAACTAGCGGGAGTGGTCAATGAGCAGTTCTTC	CASSLEQLAGVVNEQFF
NA	TRBJ2-7	NA	TRBV7-8	TGTGCCAGCAGCCCCGGGAGACAGAGAACCTACGAGCAGTACTTC	CASSPGRQRTYEQYF
NA	TRBJ1-1	NA	TRBV15	TGTGCCACCAGCAGGGCGACTGAAGCTTTCTTT	CATSRATEAFF
few	TRBJ1-6	TRBD1	TRBV4-2	TGTGCCAGCAGCCGTCCCAAGACAGGGGGAACCCTCCACTTT	CASSRPKTGGTLHF
many	TRBJ2-3	NA	TRBV10-1	TGCGCCAGCAGTGGGAGCGGACCCAGCACAGATACGCAGTATTTT	CASSGSGPSTDTQYF
NA	TRBJ1-1	NA	TRBV7-6	TGTGCCAGCAGCTTCGAGGGGAGCGGACTTACTGAAGCTTTCTTT	CASSFEGSGLTEAFF
few	TRBJ2-3	NA	TRBV28	TGTGCCAGCAGTCCCCCCAGCTCGGGTGACACAGATACGCAGTATTTT	CASSPPSSGDTDTQYF
NA	TRBJ1-6	NA	TRBV7-2	TGTGCCAGCAGCTTAACAGGGTCGGGAAATTCACCCCTCCACTTT	CASSLTGSGNSPLHF
few	TRBJ1-3	NA	TRBV20-1	TGCAGTGCTAATTCCGGGCCCTCTGGAAACACCATATATTTT	CSANSGPSGNTIYF
few	TRBJ2-7	NA	TRBV18	TGTGCCAGCTCATCCGGGACTGTTGAGCAGTACTTC	CASSSGTVEQYF
many	TRBJ1-1	TRBD1	TRBV29-1	TGCAGCGGTCACAGGGGGCTCAGTAACACTGAAGCTTTCTTT	CSGHRGLSNTEAFF
NA	TRBJ2-3	TRBD1	TRBV7-9	TGTGCCAGCAGTCCCGGGACAGGGATCAGCACAGATACGCAGTATTTT	CASSPGTGISTDTQYF
NA	TRBJ2-1	TRBD2	TRBV7-3	TGTGCCACGAAAAGGACTAGCGGGAGTGTTGAGCAGTTCTTC	CATKRTSGSVEQFF
few	TRBJ2-3	NA	TRBV29-1	TGCAGCGTTGCAAAGTCCTCTTTTGTGTCACCTAGCACAGATACGCAGTATTTT	CSVAKSSFVSPSTDTQYF
NA	TRBJ1-4	NA	TRBV28	TGTGCCAGCACCACGGGGGGGGCAAGAGAAAAACTGTTTTTT	CASTTGGAREKLFF
few	TRBJ2-3	TRBD2	TRBV7-3	TGTGCCAGCAGCTTACTAGCGGGAGGCTCAGATACGCAGTATTTT	CASSLLAGGSDTQYF
many	TRBJ2-7	TRBD2	TRBV6-5	TGTGCCACAGGGCGGGGGGGGCCCTTCGAGCAGTACTTC	CATGRGGPFEQYF
NA	TRBJ1-5	NA	TRBV12-3/TRBV12-4	TGTGCCAGCAGTCGACAGGAAGAACGGCAGCCCCAGCATTTT	CASSRQEERQPQHF
few	TRBJ1-2	NA	TRBV20-1	TGCAGTGCTGCACAGGGCGGGAACTATGGCTACACCTTC	CSAAQGGNYGYTF
NA	TRBJ2-7	TRBD2	TRBV20-1	TGCAGTGGGGAAAGGACTAGCGGGGCGTACGAGCAGTACTTC	CSGERTSGAYEQYF
few	TRBJ1-6	NA	TRBV6-6	TGTGCCAGCAGCGGGACGACCTATAATTCACCCCTCCACTTT	CASSGTTYNSPLHF
few	TRBJ2-1	NA	TRBV7-3	TGTGCCAGCAGCCCCGGGAGCTTCTATGAGCAGTTCTTC	CASSPGSFYEQFF
NA	TRBJ2-2	TRBD2	TRBV11-2	TGTGCCAGCAGCCCCGGGGCTAGCGGGAGAAAAACCGGGGAGCTGTTTTTT	CASSPGASGRKTGELFF
few	TRBJ2-3	NA	TRBV30	TGTGCCTGGAGAGATTGGAACATTGCAGATACGCAGTATTTT	CAWRDWNIADTQYF
NA	TRBJ2-2	NA	TRBV27	TGTGCCAGCAGTTTAAACAGGGGAGGAGGGGAGCTGTTTTTT	CASSLNRGGGELFF
NA	TRBJ2-3	NA	TRBV7-8	TGTGCCAGCAGCTTAGGGGTTCGACAAAATACGCAGTATTTT	CASSLGVRQNTQYF
NA	TRBJ1-6	TRBD1	TRBV7-9	TGTGCCGTTCCGACAGGGGTCCGTAATTCACCCCTCCACTTT	CAVPTGVRNSPLHF
once	TRBJ1-1	NA	TRBV19	TGTGTCAGTAAAGCCCAGGGGAACACTGAAGCTTTCTTT	CVSKAQGNTEAFF
few	TRBJ1-2	TRBD1	TRBV30	TGTGCCATGACAGGGGTGGTTCGCTACACCTTC	CAMTGVVRYTF
few	TRBJ1-1	NA	TRBV7-2	TGTGCCAGCAGCTTCGACGTGTTCACTGAAGCTTTCTTT	CASSFDVFTEAFF
NA	TRBJ2-1	TRBD1	TRBV19	TGTGCCAGTAGTATAGACAGGGGGAATGAGCAGTTCTTC	CASSIDRGNEQFF
few	TRBJ2-2	NA	TRBV7-9	TGTGCCAGCAGCCATCACTGGGAGACCGGGGAGCTGTTTTTT	CASSHHWETGELFF
NA	TRBJ2-3	NA	TRBV6-5	TGTGCCAGCAGTTACGGTAGGGCGAGCGCAGATACGCAGTATTTT	CASSYGRASADTQYF
few	TRBJ2-1	TRBD2	TRBV9	TGTGCCAGCAGCGGATGGGAAGACGGGAGGGCCTACAATGAGCAGTTCTTC	CASSGWEDGRAYNEQFF
many	TRBJ2-1	TRBD2	TRBV24-1	TGTGCCACCAGTGAAATAGCGGGAGGGTTTGATGAGCAGTTCTTC	CATSEIAGGFDEQFF
many	TRBJ1-2	NA	TRBV4-2	TGTGCCAGCAGCCAAGAAGGGGTAGACCACTATGGCTACACCTTC	CASSQEGVDHYGYTF
many	TRBJ1-1	TRBD1	TRBV29-1	TGCAGCGTTGCTTTGGGACAGTCCACTGAAGCTTTCTTT	CSVALGQSTEAFF
NA	TRBJ1-5	NA	TRBV19	TGTGCCAGTAGTAGCCAGGCTTATAGCAATCAGCCCCAGCATTTT	CASSSQAYSNQPQHF
NA	TRBJ2-3	TRBD2	TRBV2	TGTGCCAGCAGTCTAATTTTGGCCGGGACTAGTCACACAGATACGCAGTATTTT	CASSLILAGTSHTDTQYF
few	TRBJ1-1	NA	TRBV28	TGTGCCAGCAGTTTGGGGCTCTTAAAGGAAGCTTTCTTT	CASSLGLLKEAFF
NA	TRBJ2-5	TRBD2	TRBV3-1	TGTGCCAGCAGCCTCCTAGCGGAAGAGACCCAGTACTTC	CASSLLAEETQYF
few	TRBJ2-3	NA	TRBV20-1	TGCAGTGCTGAGAGCGGAACCAGCACAGATACGCAGTATTTT	CSAESGTSTDTQYF
NA	TRBJ1-2	NA	TRBV6-4	TGTGCCAGCAGTGACGGGATAAGGGGGACCCCCTCCACCTTC	CASSDGIRGTPSTF